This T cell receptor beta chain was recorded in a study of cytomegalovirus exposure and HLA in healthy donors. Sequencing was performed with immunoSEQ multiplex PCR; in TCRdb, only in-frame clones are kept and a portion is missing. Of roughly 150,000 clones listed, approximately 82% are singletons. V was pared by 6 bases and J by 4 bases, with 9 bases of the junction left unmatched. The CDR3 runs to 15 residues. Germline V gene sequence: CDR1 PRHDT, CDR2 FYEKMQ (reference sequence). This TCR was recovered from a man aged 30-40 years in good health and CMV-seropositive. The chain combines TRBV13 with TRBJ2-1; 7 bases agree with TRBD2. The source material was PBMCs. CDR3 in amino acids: CASRKAGRSYNEQFF. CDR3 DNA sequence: TGTGCCAGCAGGAAAGCGGGGAGGTCTTACAATGAGCAGTTCTTC.